These 29 T cell receptor beta chains originate from one sample sequenced in a study of vaccination effects on CD4 cells after COVID-19. Antigen specificity for these receptors is unknown. Within the ViraFEST assay, antigen-specific CD4+ T cells underwent expansion with viral peptide pools prior to sequencing. Following 10 days of culture, CD4+ T cells were isolated. Data came from immunoSEQ multiplex PCR; TCRdb stores just in-frame clones and leaves some out. The sample shows 70,000 to 95,000 clones, roughly four fifths of them seen only once. This sample comprised CD4+ T cells from PBMCs cultured with HCoV-229E spike peptides, obtained before COVID-19 vaccination. The receptors were sampled from a human donor who received a COVID-19 vaccine.

This clone was counted a few times. V gene TRBV19 combines with J gene TRBJ1-5; no clear D gene. V was cut by 6 bases and J by 1 base, with 13 bases left in between. The CDR3 extends over 15 amino acids. Looked up from germline, CDR1 is LNHDA and CDR2 is SQIVND (reference sequence). CDR3 residues: CASSDKGRSNQPQHF. As DNA, the CDR3 is TGTGCCAGTAGCGATAAGGGCAGGAGCAATCAGCCCCAGCATTTT.

V usage is TRBV9 and J usage is TRBJ1-3; D gene unclear. The germline gives CDR1 SGDLS, CDR2 YYNGEE. CDR3 length: 16 residues. The V and J ends lost 0 bases and 0 bases respectively, with 10 bases between them. The CDR3: CASSVGREFSGNTIYF. In nucleotides, the CDR3 is TGTGCCAGCAGCGTAGGACGGGAATTCTCTGGAAACACCATATATTTT. The variable domain in full, with the rest retrieved from reference TRBV9 and TRBJ1-3, is DSGVTQTPKHLITATGQRVTLRCSPRSGDLSVYWYQQSLDQGLQFLIQYYNGEERAKGNILERFSAQQFPDLHSELNLSSLELGDSALYFCASSVGREFSGNTIYFGEGSWLTVV.

This clone was recorded a few times. The rearrangement uses TRBV5-1 and TRBJ1-4; D might be TRBD1 (5 bases). V lost 3 bases to trimming and J lost 8 bases, with 14 bases between them. Germline-derived CDR1 and CDR2 are SGHRS and YFSETQ. The length of the CDR3 is 14 residues. CDR3 loop: CASSSPGRQEKLFF. The CDR3 DNA follows: TGCGCCAGCAGCTCCCCAGGGCGACAAGAAAAACTGTTTTTT.

The chain is built from TRBV5-1 and TRBJ2-3; 12 bases fit TRBD1. This CDR3 has 15 residues. V was pared by 2 bases and J by 5 bases, with 3 bases of the junction left unmatched. The germline gives CDR1 SGHRS, CDR2 YFSETQ. The CDR3 DNA sequence: TGCGCCAGCAGCTTAGGGACAGGGGGCGTAGATACGCAGTATTTT. Protein sequence: CASSLGTGGVDTQYF.

This chain joins TRBV15 and TRBJ2-3, with D perhaps matching TRBD1 or TRBD2 (5 bases each). The germline V gene encodes CDR1 LNHNV and CDR2 YYDKDF (reference sequence). CDR3 length: 14 amino acids. The V and J ends lost 5 bases and 5 bases respectively, with 14 bases between them. The CDR3 region has the DNA TGTGCCACCAGCCCCCGTTCTGGGGGAGATACGCAGTATTTT. It codes for CATSPRSGGDTQYF.

The chain carries TRBV27 and TRBJ2-2; D is unresolved. Trimming took 3 bases from V and 2 from J, leaving 4 bases between them. CDR1 and CDR2 from the germline V gene are MNHEY and SMNVEV (reference sequence). The CDR3 length is 13 residues. The CDR3 nucleotides are TGTGCCAGCAGTTTTACCAACACCGGGGAGCTGTTTTTT. Its translation: CASSFTNTGELFF.

V gene TRBV23-1 combines with J gene TRBJ2-7, with 7 bases fitting TRBD1. TRBV23-1 is filed as an ORF, its function uncertain. The CDR3 is 15 residues long. The V and J ends lost 1 base and 4 bases, in that order; junction bases with no gene match: 7. CDR3 nucleotide sequence: TGCGCCAGCAGTCAATTGACGGGCAGGGGGTACGAGCAGTACGTC. Translation: CASSQLTGRGYEQYV.

This chain connects TRBV3-1 (or the pseudogene TRBV3-2) to TRBJ2-3; TRBD2 agrees at 13 bases. The ends lost 6 bases at V and 1 base at J; junction bases unmatched: 10. The CDR3 is 18 amino acids. Germline V lookup: CDR1 LGHDT, CDR2 YNNKEL (reference sequence). The CDR3: CASSHRTSGGHRTDTQYF. CDR3 nucleotide sequence: TGTGCCAGCAGTCACAGGACTAGCGGGGGACACCGCACAGATACGCAGTATTTT.

J is TRBJ1-2 and V is TRBV6-6; D is unclear. Germline V gene data show CDR1 as MNHNY and CDR2 as SVGAGI (reference sequence). The CDR3 has 15 amino acids. Trimming stripped 7 bases from V and 0 bases from J, with 15 bases between. CDR3 coding DNA: TGTGCCAGCAAGACCCCAGGATCAGCTAACTATGGCTACACCTTC. Protein product: CASKTPGSANYGYTF.

This clone has just one count. This sequence joins TRBV7-6 and TRBJ1-6; 9 nucleotides match TRBD1. The length of the CDR3 is 17 residues. Unmatched junction bases numbered 15, after V lost 5 bases and J lost 10 bases. The germline V gene has CDR1 SGHVS and CDR2 FNYEAQ. Written as DNA, the CDR3 is TGTGCCAGCAGCCCTCGAGGTGGGACAGGGAGTGTGTCACCCCTCCACTTT. It codes for CASSPRGGTGSVSPLHF.

The sample holds one count of this clone. CDR3 loop: CASRVAADTQYF. CDR3 DNA: TGTGCCAGCAGGGTCGCGGCGGATACGCAGTATTTT. This chain joins TRBV25-1 and TRBJ2-3; D unresolved. The CDR3 totals 12 residues. Germline CDR1 and CDR2: MGHDK and SYGVNS. Deletions cut 6 bases from V and 6 bases from J, with 10 bases between.

The rearrangement uses TRBV4-1 and TRBJ1-4; 9 bases match TRBD1. The CDR3 is 17 amino acids. Germline CDR1 reads MGHRA; CDR2 reads YSYEKL. V shed 4 bases and J 0 bases; nucleotides not matched to a gene: 6. This chain's CDR3 is CASSRPTGGTTNEKLFF. In nucleotides, the CDR3 is TGCGCCAGCAGCCGACCTACAGGGGGCACAACTAATGAAAAACTGTTTTTT.

This clone was seen a few times. The chain joins TRBV29-1 to TRBJ1-1; 9 bases agree with TRBD1. The germline V gene has CDR1 SQVTM and CDR2 ANQGSEA. The ends lost 6 bases at V and 10 bases at J; junction bases unmatched: 9. There are 12 residues in the CDR3. The CDR3 coding sequence is TGCAGCGTCACGGACAGGGGAGGGACAGCTTTCTTT. Its protein is CSVTDRGGTAFF.

V is TRBV4-3 and J is TRBJ2-2, with 9 positions matching TRBD1. CDR1 is LGHNA and CDR2 is YSLEER in the germline V gene. This CDR3 is 15 amino acids long. V gave up 4 bases and J gave up 6 bases; unmatched junction bases: 6. CDR3 region: CASSPGTGWAGELFF. DNA for the CDR3: TGCGCCAGCAGCCCAGGGACAGGGTGGGCCGGGGAGCTGTTTTTT.

This clone was observed a handful of times. The chain recombines TRBV5-1 with TRBJ2-2; D is tentatively TRBD1 or TRBD2 (5 bases each). This CDR3 contains 15 residues. The germline V and J ends were trimmed by 4 bases and 6 bases, with 16 bases remaining between them. The germline V gene encodes CDR1 SGHRS and CDR2 YFSETQ. The CDR3 loop reads CASSPGPEVPGELFF. As DNA, the CDR3 is TGCGCCAGCAGCCCGGGACCGGAGGTCCCCGGGGAGCTGTTTTTT.

This clone was counted a few times. This chain uses TRBV10-3 with TRBJ2-7; D not resolved. V was pared by 0 bases and J by 2 bases, with 14 bases between. The CDR3 spans 16 residues. Germline CDR1 ENHRY, CDR2 SYGVKD. This CDR3 reads CAISESSSSMPYEQYV. The CDR3 nucleotides are TGTGCCATCAGTGAGTCGAGCAGTAGTATGCCCTACGAGCAGTACGTC.

The rearrangement uses TRBV7-3 and TRBJ2-5; D possibly matches TRBD1 or TRBD2 (7 bases each). Trimming removed 5 bases at V and 5 bases at J, with 18 bases between. The CDR3 consists of 15 residues. Germline V lookup: CDR1 SGHTA, CDR2 FQGTGA. The DNA for the CDR3 is TGTGCCAGCAGCCCGACAGGGAGGGTTCGCGAGACCCAGTACTTC. Encoded protein: CASSPTGRVRETQYF.

The V call is TRBV3-1 (or the pseudogene TRBV3-2), the J call TRBJ2-2, with D perhaps matching TRBD2 (6 bases). CDR1 LGHDT and CDR2 YNNKEL come from the germline V gene (reference sequence). The CDR3 extends over 14 amino acids. Deletions cut 8 bases from V and 3 bases from J, with 13 bases between. CDR3 in amino acids: CASVGRGYTGELFF. In nucleotides, the CDR3 is TGTGCCAGCGTCGGGCGGGGTTACACCGGGGAGCTGTTTTTT.

The rearrangement uses TRBV5-5 and TRBJ2-3; no clear D. The V end lost 1 base, the J end lost 3 bases, and 6 bases lay between the germline ends. The CDR3 runs 13 residues. The germline gives CDR1 SGHKS, CDR2 YYEKEE (reference sequence). CDR3 residues: CASSLSSTDTQYF. DNA of the CDR3: TGTGCCAGCAGCTTGAGTTCGACAGATACGCAGTATTTT. Variable domain in full (rest from reference TRBV5-5 and TRBJ2-3): DAGVTQSPTHLIKTRGQQVTLRCSPISGHKSVSWYQQVLGQGPQFIFQYYEKEERGRGNFPDRFSARQFPNYSSELNVNALLLGDSALYLCASSLSSTDTQYFGPGTRLTVL.

The V call is TRBV5-5, the J call TRBJ1-2; D ambiguous. CDR1 is SGHKS and CDR2 is YYEKEE in the germline V gene (reference sequence). The CDR3 is made up of 15 amino acids. Trimming stripped 4 bases from V and 2 bases from J, with 15 bases between. The CDR3 reads CASSPSGLQNYGYTF. The DNA of the CDR3 is TGTGCCAGCAGCCCCAGCGGATTACAAAACTATGGCTACACCTTC.

The chain is built from TRBV19 and TRBJ2-7, with 8 bases that match TRBD2. The ends lost 5 bases at V and 3 bases at J; junction bases unmatched: 6. CDR1 LNHDA and CDR2 SQIVND come from the germline V gene (reference sequence). The CDR3 is 14 amino acids. CDR3 sequence (DNA): TGTGCCAGTAGTCCTCGGGGGGGAGTCTACGAGCAGTACGTC. Its protein is CASSPRGGVYEQYV.

The genes are TRBV10-3 and TRBJ2-7, with 8 bases matching TRBD2. The V segment lost 4 bases and the J segment 3 bases; nucleotides outside the gene matches: 11. The CDR3 loop spans 16 amino acids. Germline assignment: CDR1 ENHRY and CDR2 SYGVKD. DNA for the CDR3: TGTGCCATCAGTGTATGCAGAGAGCGGGAGAACTACGAGCAGTACGTC. It specifies CAISVCRERENYEQYV.

The chain couples TRBV6-5 to TRBJ1-5; the match to TRBD1 covers 11 bases. The CDR3 is 15 amino acids. Trimming removed 5 bases from V and 6 bases from J; junction bases left unmatched: 6. Germline assignment: CDR1 MNHEY and CDR2 SVGAGI. The CDR3 reads CASSPDRGLSQPQHF. DNA of the CDR3: TGTGCCAGCAGTCCGGACAGGGGGCTGAGTCAGCCCCAGCATTTT.

The chain is built from TRBV20-1 and TRBJ2-7; 8 bases map to TRBD1. Germline V gives CDR1 DFQATT, CDR2 SNEGSKA (reference sequence). The CDR3 spans 13 residues. V dropped 3 bases and J dropped 5; count of bases not matched to a gene: 6. The CDR3 DNA reads TGCAGTGCTAGTTGGACAGGGCTCAACGAGCAGTACGTC. It codes for CSASWTGLNEQYV.

This clone was counted only a few times. This chain links TRBV7-3 with TRBJ2-5, with 11 bases that match TRBD2. Germline CDR1 is SGHTA and CDR2 is FQGTGA. The CDR3 loop spans 14 amino acids. V was pared by 5 bases and J by 4 bases, with 3 bases of the junction left unmatched. The DNA for the CDR3 is TGTGCCAGCAGCCTAGCGGGGGGTGGAGAGACCCAGTACTTC. It codes for CASSLAGGGETQYF.

This chain uses TRBV5-8 with TRBJ1-4, with D possibly matching TRBD1 (6 bases). CDR1 is SGHTS, CDR2 YDEGEE, per germline. The V end was cut by 4 bases, the J end by 7 bases, with 14 bases between. CDR3 size: 14 residues. The CDR3 region is CASSLQGLGEKLFF. CDR3 in DNA: TGTGCCAGCAGCCTGCAGGGGCTTGGTGAAAAACTGTTTTTT. Based on the CDR3 plus reference TRBV5-8 and TRBJ1-4, the full variable domain is EAGVTQSPTHLIKTRGQQATLRCSPISGHTSVYWYQQALGLGLQFLLWYDEGEERNRGNFPPRFSGRQFPNYSSELNVNALELEDSALYLCASSLQGLGEKLFFGSGTQLSVL.

V usage is TRBV3-1 (or the pseudogene TRBV3-2) and J usage is TRBJ2-1; 10 bases align to TRBD2. This CDR3 comprises 17 residues. V was clipped by 2 bases and J by 3 bases; unmatched bases: 7. Germline assignment: CDR1 LGHDT and CDR2 YNNKEL (reference sequence). CDR3 sequence: CASSQRLTSGDYNEQFF. The CDR3, as DNA: TGTGCCAGCAGCCAAAGGTTAACTAGCGGGGACTACAATGAGCAGTTCTTC.

The J gene is TRBJ2-7, the V gene TRBV5-6, with 9 bases that match TRBD1. The germline gives CDR1 SGHDT, CDR2 YYEEEE. There are 18 residues in the CDR3. The J segment lost 1 base and the V segment lost 4 bases, leaving 15 bases of the junction unmatched. This CDR3 is CASSAPIQQGARSYEQYV. The CDR3 DNA is TGTGCCAGCAGCGCCCCAATTCAACAGGGGGCGCGGTCCTACGAGCAGTACGTC.

The sample holds one count of this clone. The chain uses TRBV7-2 and TRBJ2-5; a possible D gene is TRBD1 (5 bases). The CDR3 sequence is 14 residues long. Trimming removed 8 bases from V and 2 bases from J, with 15 bases in between. Germline lookup yields CDR1 SGHTA and CDR2 FQGNSA. Here the CDR3 DNA reads TGTGCCAGCGAGGACGGCAGGGCGCAAGAGACCCAGTACTTC. Protein: CASEDGRAQETQYF.